These 16 T cell receptor beta chains originate from one sample sequenced in a study of cytomegalovirus exposure and HLA in healthy donors (dated 2017 in TCRdb). Library prep was done by the immunoSEQ multiplex PCR assay. The multiplex PCR relied on a mix of 60 forward primers for TCR Vbeta segments and 13 reverse primers for TCR Jbeta segments. Not all clones reach the TCRdb copy of this immuneACCESS table, which keeps in-frame sequences only. Checked studies attribute under half of the gap to unresolved V genes and leave the rest unexplained. The sample includes approximately 130,000 clones, with under 90% observed a single time. The biggest ten clones account for 0.6% to 0.7% of the sample. The material sequenced was PBMCs. These receptors originate from a man aged 18 to 29 in good health and CMV-seronegative.

The chain employs TRBV7-3 and TRBJ2-1; 8 bases match TRBD2. After removal of 5 bases from V and 1 base from J, the junction contained 7 bases not matched to a gene. This CDR3 contains 16 residues. Germline V lookup: CDR1 SGHTA, CDR2 FQGTGA. The CDR3 is CASSLQAGGSYNEQFF. In nucleotides, the CDR3 is TGTGCCAGCAGCCTGCAGGCGGGGGGTTCCTACAATGAGCAGTTCTTC.

The chain has TRBV6-5 and TRBJ2-7; no firm D call. CDR3 length equals 13 residues. The germline CDR1 and CDR2 sequences are MNHEY and SVGAGI. V lost 5 bases and J lost 3, with 11 bases in between. The CDR3 spells CASSPNRLYEQYF. DNA of the CDR3: TGTGCCAGCAGTCCTAACCGCCTCTACGAGCAGTACTTC.

The sample holds a few counts of this clone. This chain joins TRBV6-1 and TRBJ1-2, with D perhaps matching TRBD1 (5 bases). The CDR3 spans 11 residues. Trimming removed 7 bases from V and 9 bases from J, with 12 bases in between. The germline V gene encodes CDR1 MNHNS and CDR2 SASEGT. The CDR3 DNA follows: TGTGCCAGCAAGTGGCAGGGAAGCTACACCTTC. Translation gives CASKWQGSYTF.

The gene calls are TRBV29-1 and TRBJ1-2, with TRBD1 matching over 9 bases. V shed 6 bases, J shed 7 bases, and the junction held 9 bases outside the gene matches. Germline CDR1 and CDR2: SQVTM and ANQGSEA. The CDR3 consists of 13 residues. This CDR3 reads CSVGTGREGGYTF. The CDR3 DNA follows: TGCAGCGTCGGGACAGGGAGGGAGGGTGGCTACACCTTC. The variable domain in full, with the rest retrieved from reference TRBV29-1 and TRBJ1-2, is SAVISQKPSRDICQRGTSLTIQCQVDSQVTMMFWYRQQPGQSLTLIATANQGSEATYESGFVIDKFPISRPNLTFSTLTVSNMSPEDSSIYLCSVGTGREGGYTFGSGTRLTVV.

The V gene is TRBV27, the J gene TRBJ1-5; a weak D match, TRBD1 (6 bases). The CDR3 extends over 15 amino acids. Deletions cut 3 bases from V and 3 bases from J, with 12 bases between. Germline lookup yields CDR1 MNHEY and CDR2 SMNVEV (reference sequence). The DNA for the CDR3 is TGTGCCAGCAGTTTGGAAGGGGGGGTCAATCAGCCCCAGCATTTT. Encoded protein: CASSLEGGVNQPQHF.

The chain employs TRBV9 and TRBJ1-1; the D gene is possibly TRBD1 (6 bases). The CDR3 length is 14 residues. Looked up from germline, CDR1 is SGDLS and CDR2 is YYNGEE. V was cut by 7 bases and J by 7 bases, with 20 bases left in between. CDR3 sequence: CASGPIQGRDEAFF. DNA of the CDR3: TGTGCCAGCGGACCAATACAGGGCCGTGATGAAGCTTTCTTT.

The chain is built from TRBV28 and TRBJ2-4, with D possibly being TRBD2 (7 bases). Germline CDR1 and CDR2: MDHEN and SYDVKM. The CDR3 has 14 residues. With 2 bases removed from V and 7 bases from J, the gap between germline ends came to 12 bases. The CDR3 protein is CASSLGGGGNIQYF. For the CDR3, the DNA is TGTGCCAGCAGTTTAGGGGGGGGCGGGAACATTCAGTACTTC.

This clone has only a few counts. This chain links TRBV11-2 with TRBJ1-3; possible D gene TRBD1, 6 bases. The CDR3 loop spans 18 amino acids. CDR1 is SGHAT and CDR2 is FQNNGV in the germline V gene. The V gene lost 6 bases and the J gene lost 1 base, with 22 bases spanning the gap. CDR3 sequence: CASRSVATTGRSGNTIYF. Here the CDR3 DNA reads TGTGCCAGCAGGTCCGTCGCAACGACAGGCCGTTCTGGAAACACCATATATTTT.

The chain links TRBV27 to TRBJ2-7, with D possibly matching TRBD2 (6 bases). This CDR3 has 15 residues. V lost 6 bases to trimming and J lost 1 base, with 16 bases between them. Germline lookup yields CDR1 MNHEY and CDR2 SMNVEV (reference sequence). CDR3 region: CASSSSTGVSYEQYF. The CDR3 nucleotides read TGTGCCAGCAGCTCGTCGACGGGGGTATCCTACGAGCAGTACTTC.

This clone has more than one count but fewer than ten. Here the CDR3 DNA reads TGTGCCAGCAGTTACAATACAGGGGCCTCCTACGAGCAGTACTTC. The encoded protein is CASSYNTGASYEQYF. The chain has TRBV6-5 and TRBJ2-7, with 7 bases identical to TRBD1. V was clipped by 2 bases and J by 0 bases; unmatched bases: 4. The CDR3 loop spans 15 amino acids. Germline V gene sequence: CDR1 MNHEY, CDR2 SVGAGI.

A single count supports this clone. The chain joins TRBV7-9 to TRBJ1-4; D is perhaps TRBD1 (5 bases). V was shortened by 5 bases and J by 8 bases, with 21 bases between the two germline ends. This CDR3 is 16 amino acids long. CDR1 and CDR2 (germline): SEHNR, FQNEAQ (reference sequence). The CDR3 bases are TGTGCCAGCAGCCCTCTCGTGGGGCTGGTTGGAGAAAAACTGTTTTTT. It yields the protein CASSPLVGLVGEKLFF.

The chain is built from TRBV6-5 and TRBJ1-2; no firm D call. CDR1 and CDR2 from the germline V gene are MNHEY and SVGAGI. Trimming stripped 8 bases from V and 8 bases from J, with 18 bases between. The CDR3 extends over 13 amino acids. For the CDR3, the DNA is TGTGCCAGCCTAACACCGGGAAACGGCGGCTACACCTTC. This encodes CASLTPGNGGYTF.

This chain connects TRBV5-6 to TRBJ2-1; possible D gene TRBD2, 7 bases. Trimming shortened V by 4 bases and J by 2 bases, and 16 bases separated the two germline ends. From germline, CDR1 is SGHDT and CDR2 YYEEEE. This CDR3 spans 16 amino acids. This CDR3 is CASSPLRGPTYNEQFF. The CDR3 DNA sequence: TGTGCCAGCAGCCCCCTGCGGGGGCCTACCTACAATGAGCAGTTCTTC.

The V call is TRBV10-1, the J call TRBJ1-1; D gene ambiguous. V was pared by 5 bases and J by 5 bases, with 6 bases between. The CDR3 has 11 amino acids. Germline assignment: CDR1 WNHNN and CDR2 SYGVQD (reference sequence). The CDR3 loop is CASSSRTEAFF. For the CDR3, the DNA is TGCGCCAGCAGTTCCAGGACTGAAGCTTTCTTT.

The rearrangement joins TRBV18 to TRBJ2-7; D gene unclear. Trimming removed 3 bases at V and 3 bases at J, with 3 bases between. Germline V lookup: CDR1 KGHSH, CDR2 LQKENI. The CDR3 sequence is 11 residues long. CDR3 amino acids: CASSPVYEQYF. For the CDR3, the DNA is TGTGCCAGCTCACCCGTCTACGAGCAGTACTTC.

CDR3 residues: CATSRDWTGITNQPQHF. The CDR3 DNA is TGTGCCACCAGCAGAGATTGGACGGGGATCACCAATCAGCCCCAGCATTTT. The V gene is TRBV15, the J gene TRBJ1-5; D gene unclear. The CDR3 spans 17 residues. Germline CDR1 and CDR2: LNHNV and YYDKDF (reference sequence). The ends were cut back, 0 bases at V and 3 bases at J, with 15 bases in the middle.